These 20 T cell receptor beta chains came from one sample sequenced in a study of T cells after yellow fever vaccination. TCRdb reprocessed the 5' RACE reads via MiXCR and lists one record per CDR3 protein. This table has approximately 510,000 distinct CDR3 sequences, about a fifth appearing once. The source was PBMCs, collected 20 to 25 days after the first yellow fever vaccination. These receptors were obtained from a man aged 18 to 29 who received the YFV17D yellow fever vaccine.

The chain has TRBV20-1 and TRBJ2-6; D call uncertain. The V and J ends lost 0 bases and 8 bases respectively, with 14 bases between them. Germline V gene data show CDR1 as DFQATT and CDR2 as SNEGSKA (reference sequence). The CDR3 contains 15 residues. Here the CDR3 reads CSARDPSTSPNVLTF. In DNA form, the CDR3 reads TGCAGTGCTAGAGATCCAAGTACCTCGCCCAACGTCCTGACTTTC.

CDR3 in amino acids: CASSLAYGVGNTIYF. The CDR3 DNA is TGTGCCAGCAGCTTAGCGTACGGGGTGGGAAACACCATATATTTT. This chain links TRBV7-2 with TRBJ1-3; no clear D. The CDR3 sequence is 15 residues long. Deletions cut 0 bases from V and 4 bases from J, with 10 bases between. CDR1 is SGHTA, CDR2 FQGNSA, per germline.

This sequence joins TRBV6-1 and TRBJ2-2; no clear D. The CDR3 is 13 amino acids. The V gene lost 5 bases and the J gene lost 7 bases, with 11 bases spanning the gap. The germline V gene has CDR1 MNHNS and CDR2 SASEGT. The CDR3 is CASSTQRIGELFF. CDR3 nucleotides: TGTGCCAGCAGTACCCAGAGGATCGGGGAGCTGTTTTTT.

The chain joins TRBV6-1 to TRBJ1-2; 7 bases are shared with TRBD1. The V segment lost 5 bases and the J segment 4 bases; nucleotides outside the gene matches: 13. Germline values: CDR1 MNHNS, CDR2 SASEGT. The CDR3 extends over 16 amino acids. CDR3 protein: CASSRATGASGYGYTF. CDR3 DNA sequence: TGTGCCAGCAGTCGCGCAACAGGGGCGTCGGGCTATGGCTACACCTTC.

In its sample, this clonotype was seen a few times. The V and J genes are TRBV6-2 or TRBV6-3 and TRBJ1-5; D possibly corresponds to TRBD1 (6 bases). The CDR3 has 15 residues. Trimming removed 6 bases from V and 2 bases from J, with 14 bases in between. Germline V gene data show CDR1 as MNHEY and CDR2 as SVGEGT. CDR3 DNA: TGTGCCAGCAGACAGGGAAACGTCGGCAATCAGCCCCAGCATTTT. Translation: CASRQGNVGNQPQHF.

This clonotype rates as medium-sized (0.01 to 0.1%). V and J are TRBV25-1 and TRBJ2-3, with 7 bases identical to TRBD1. Trimming cost V 6 bases and J 1 base; bases outside gene matches: 4. The CDR3 runs 14 residues. Per germline, CDR1 MGHDK and CDR2 SYGVNS. The CDR3 loop is CASRRGTGTDTQYF. For the CDR3, the DNA is TGTGCCAGCAGGAGGGGGACAGGCACAGATACGCAGTATTTT.

J is TRBJ2-7 and V is TRBV5-1, with D perhaps being TRBD1 or TRBD2 (5 bases each). Germline V gene sequence: CDR1 SGHRS, CDR2 YFSETQ. This CDR3 has 17 amino acids. The ends were cut back, 0 bases at V and 1 base at J, with 17 bases in the middle. Here the CDR3 reads CASSLEVYSGGSYEQYF. CDR3 in DNA: TGCGCCAGCAGCTTGGAGGTTTACTCTGGGGGATCCTACGAGCAGTACTTC.

This clonotype was found a few times. The chain combines TRBV11-2 with TRBJ1-5; the match to TRBD1 covers 8 bases. Germline V gene data show CDR1 as SGHAT and CDR2 as FQNNGV. This CDR3 spans 13 amino acids. The ends lost 5 bases at V and 6 bases at J; junction bases unmatched: 3. The CDR3 spells CASSPGQVQPQHF. CDR3 coding DNA: TGTGCCAGCAGCCCGGGACAGGTTCAGCCCCAGCATTTT.

There are a few counts of this clonotype. V is TRBV5-1 and J is TRBJ1-1; a possible D gene is TRBD1 (6 bases). V lost 5 bases and J 4 bases, leaving 12 bases between the germline ends. Per germline, CDR1 SGHRS and CDR2 YFSETQ. The CDR3 length is 13 residues. CDR3 amino acids: CASRLQGGTEAFF. CDR3 sequence (DNA): TGCGCCAGCAGACTACAGGGTGGCACTGAAGCTTTCTTT.

The V call is TRBV27, the J call TRBJ2-7; TRBD1 is a possible D gene (6 bases). V lost 2 bases to trimming and J lost 7 bases, with 15 bases between them. CDR1 is MNHEY and CDR2 is SMNVEV in the germline V gene (reference sequence). The CDR3 contains 14 residues. CDR3 DNA: TGTGCCAGCAGTTTAGTCCGCCAGGGGTCGGAGCAGTACTTC. Residues: CASSLVRQGSEQYF.

V usage is TRBV15 and J usage is TRBJ2-4; the D call may be TRBD1 or TRBD2 (5 bases each). The CDR3 sequence is 15 residues long. V dropped 4 bases and J dropped 0 bases, with 10 bases sitting between them. Germline CDR1 and CDR2: LNHNV and YYDKDF (reference sequence). CDR3 in DNA: TGTGCCACCAGCACGGGGACCGTAGCCAAAAACATTCAGTACTTC. Translation: CATSTGTVAKNIQYF.

The chain joins TRBV7-8 to TRBJ1-2; 8 nucleotides agree with TRBD1. The CDR3 totals 14 residues. CDR1 is SGHVS and CDR2 is FQNEAQ in the germline V gene. The V and J ends lost 4 bases and 8 bases, in that order; junction bases with no gene match: 9. The CDR3 DNA reads as TGTGCCAGCAGCTCCGGGACAGGTTATGAAGGCTACACCTTC. Residues: CASSSGTGYEGYTF.

V is TRBV5-6 and J is TRBJ1-6, with D maybe TRBD1 (6 bases). The germline gives CDR1 SGHDT, CDR2 YYEEEE. The CDR3 consists of 13 residues. V was cut by 2 bases and J by 9 bases, with 9 bases left in between. CDR3 loop: CASSFWGRSPLHF. CDR3 nucleotides: TGTGCCAGCAGCTTCTGGGGGCGTTCACCCCTCCACTTT.

The J gene is TRBJ2-5, the V gene TRBV2, with 7 positions matching TRBD1. CDR3 length: 18 amino acids. V shed 8 bases and J 4 bases; nucleotides not matched to a gene: 22. CDR1 is SNHLY and CDR2 is FYNNEI in the germline V gene. The CDR3 nucleotides are TGTGCCAGCCCCCCCAGCCGGGTTATGACAGGGCGGAGAGAGACCCAGTACTTC. Its protein product is CASPPSRVMTGRRETQYF.

This clonotype has more than one count but fewer than ten. The V call is TRBV10-3, the J call TRBJ1-6; D is perhaps TRBD1 (5 bases). The CDR3 loop spans 16 amino acids. V dropped 2 bases and J dropped 9 bases, with 17 bases sitting between them. The germline V gene encodes CDR1 ENHRY and CDR2 SYGVKD. This CDR3 is CAISERRTLGGSPLHF. The CDR3 bases are TGTGCCATCAGTGAGAGGAGGACCCTTGGGGGTTCACCCCTCCACTTT.

This clonotype was seen a few times. The chain has TRBV7-3 and TRBJ2-2; tentatively, D is TRBD1 or TRBD2 (5 bases each). There are 17 residues in the CDR3. The ends were cut back, 1 base at V and 6 bases at J, with 18 bases in the middle. The germline CDR1 and CDR2 sequences are SGHTA and FQGTGA. The CDR3 nucleotides read TGTGCCAGCAGCTTAAGTTTGGGCAGGGAAGCGGCCGGGGAGCTGTTTTTT. This translates into CASSLSLGREAAGELFF.

The chain joins TRBV3-1 to TRBJ2-1, with 8 bases lining up with TRBD2. Per germline, CDR1 LGHDT and CDR2 YNNKEL (reference sequence). This CDR3 is built from 15 residues. The trim removed 7 bases at V and 6 bases at J, leaving 11 bases unmatched. The CDR3 region is CASTPPGGAINEQFF. The CDR3 bases are TGTGCCAGCACCCCTCCCGGGGGGGCGATCAATGAGCAGTTCTTC.

There are a few counts of this clonotype. The chain couples TRBV6-1 to TRBJ2-2; D unclear. The V gene lost 0 bases and the J gene lost 6 bases, with 8 bases spanning the gap. This CDR3 contains 14 residues. Germline CDR1 reads MNHNS; CDR2 reads SASEGT. The CDR3 DNA sequence: TGTGCCAGCAGTGAAGCGCACCGGGCCGGGGAGCTGTTTTTT. The encoded protein is CASSEAHRAGELFF.

This clonotype occurred many times. V is TRBV29-1 and J is TRBJ2-1; maybe TRBD2 (6 bases). Looked up from germline, CDR1 is SQVTM and CDR2 is ANQGSEA. V lost 3 bases and J 4 bases, leaving 7 bases between the germline ends. The CDR3 has 12 amino acids. The CDR3 spells CSVERGYNEQFF. The CDR3 DNA follows: TGCAGCGTTGAGCGGGGTTACAATGAGCAGTTCTTC.

This chain connects TRBV7-8 to TRBJ1-5; 8 nucleotides line up with TRBD1. Germline CDR1 is SGHVS and CDR2 is FQNEAQ. The V and J ends lost 5 bases and 7 bases, in that order; junction bases with no gene match: 7. The CDR3 loop spans 14 amino acids. In nucleotides, the CDR3 is TGTGCCAGCAGCGCCCAGGGGGCATGGCAGCCCCAGCATTTT. It specifies CASSAQGAWQPQHF.